One sample yielded the 32 T cell receptor beta chains listed below, sequenced in a study of blood T cell repertoires in COVID-19. Clones were sequenced by immunoSEQ multiplex PCR, and TCRdb holds only the in-frame ones, with some missing. This table holds approximately 85,000 clones, about 92% found once. Source material: peripheral blood. The receptors originated from a man in his fifties or sixties with acute or convalescent COVID-19.

The gene calls are TRBV6-1 and TRBJ1-2; D gene unclear. V lost 3 bases and J 6 bases, leaving 14 bases between the germline ends. Looked up from germline, CDR1 is MNHNS and CDR2 is SASEGT. There are 14 residues in the CDR3. The CDR3 nucleotides read TGTGCCAGCAGTGAGACGAGCGGACGGGATGGCTACACCTTC. Translated: CASSETSGRDGYTF.

This clone was recorded a few times. The chain joins TRBV6-5 to TRBJ2-1; 8 nucleotides agree with TRBD1. In germline, CDR1 is MNHEY, CDR2 SVGAGI. V lost 11 bases to trimming and J lost 6 bases; unmatched junction nucleotides: 12. There are 14 residues in the CDR3. CDR3 in DNA: TGTGCCGCTTATAGGACAGGGCAAATCAATGAGCAGTTCTTC. Amino acids: CAAYRTGQINEQFF.

The chain couples TRBV7-9 to TRBJ2-7; TRBD1 matches at 8 bases. Germline V gives CDR1 SEHNR, CDR2 FQNEAQ (reference sequence). Trimming took 2 bases from V and 0 from J; bases not matched to a gene: 6. There are 16 residues in the CDR3. The CDR3: CASSLSSGQDSYEQYV. The CDR3 DNA reads TGTGCCAGCAGCTTAAGCTCGGGACAGGACTCCTACGAGCAGTACGTC.

This clone was detected once. V usage is TRBV12-3 or TRBV12-4 and J usage is TRBJ2-1, with TRBD2 matching over 8 bases. This CDR3 has 13 residues. The J segment lost 9 bases and the V segment lost 1 base, leaving 2 bases of the junction unmatched. DNA of the CDR3: TGTGCCAGCAGTTTAGGTCTAGCGGGTGAGCAGTTCTTC. It translates to CASSLGLAGEQFF.

The chain recombines TRBV19 with TRBJ2-7; perhaps TRBD1 as D (6 bases). The CDR3 loop spans 13 amino acids. Trimming shortened V by 4 bases and J by 6 bases, and 13 bases separated the two germline ends. Germline loops: CDR1 LNHDA, CDR2 SQIVND (reference sequence). As DNA, the CDR3 is TGTGCCAGTAGTACCTCAGGGGCTGGCGAGCAGTACTTC. Residues: CASSTSGAGEQYF.

CDR3 nucleotide sequence: TGTGCCAGCAGTGAAAGGAGGGCAGCGGCGAAGACTCGCTCCTACAATGAGCAGTTCTTC. This codes for CASSERRAAAKTRSYNEQFF. The genes are TRBV6-1 and TRBJ2-1, with D tentatively TRBD2 (6 bases). V lost 2 bases to trimming and J lost 0 bases, with 23 bases between them. This CDR3 has 20 residues. Germline-derived CDR1 and CDR2 are MNHNS and SASEGT.

The rearrangement joins TRBV5-1 to TRBJ1-2; the D gene is possibly TRBD1 (5 bases). V was clipped by 1 base and J by 5 bases, with 18 bases between them. Germline assignment: CDR1 SGHRS and CDR2 YFSETQ. The CDR3 extends over 16 amino acids. Here the CDR3 reads CASSLHGPRGEYGYTF. The CDR3 nucleotides are TGCGCCAGCAGCTTGCACGGCCCTAGGGGCGAGTATGGCTACACCTTC.

The chain recombines TRBV9 with TRBJ1-1; possible D gene TRBD1, 6 bases. Germline CDR1 reads SGDLS; CDR2 reads YYNGEE. The CDR3 covers 13 residues. The V and J ends lost 3 bases and 2 bases respectively, with 8 bases between them. Here the CDR3 DNA reads TGTGCCAGCAGCGAGACAGGTAACACTGAAGCTTTCTTT. Residues: CASSETGNTEAFF.

The CDR3 DNA reads as TGTGCCGGCGGTTGGGAGGGGAACAATTCACCCCTCCACTTT. It is translated as CAGGWEGNNSPLHF. This chain connects TRBV2 to TRBJ1-6, with a weak D call TRBD1 (5 bases). The CDR3 length is 14 residues. CDR1 is SNHLY, CDR2 FYNNEI, per germline. The germline V and J ends were trimmed by 11 bases and 7 bases, with 18 bases remaining between them.

This clone was recorded once. The genes are TRBV19 and TRBJ1-5, with D perhaps matching TRBD1 (6 bases). From germline, CDR1 is LNHDA and CDR2 SQIVND (reference sequence). V was clipped by 4 bases and J by 6 bases, with 13 bases between them. The CDR3 spans 14 residues. The CDR3 here is CASSTNREGQPQHF. For the CDR3, the DNA is TGTGCCAGTAGTACCAACAGGGAGGGTCAGCCCCAGCATTTT.

The rearrangement uses TRBV4-1 and TRBJ2-2; 10 bases are a match to TRBD1. Unmatched junction bases numbered 10, after V lost 5 bases and J lost 7 bases. The length of the CDR3 is 16 residues. CDR1 is MGHRA, CDR2 YSYEKL, per germline. CDR3 in DNA: TGCGCCAGCAGCAGACTGACAGGGGGCGCGAACGGGGAGCTGTTTTTT. Its translation is CASSRLTGGANGELFF.

V and J are TRBV2 and TRBJ1-2; 9 bases are a match to TRBD1. The CDR3 is 14 residues long. With V trimmed by 5 bases and J by 5 bases, 6 bases remained unmatched. From germline, CDR1 is SNHLY and CDR2 FYNNEI. Here the CDR3 DNA reads TGTGCCAGCAGTAGGGACAGGGCCCCGTATGGCTACACCTTC. Translation gives CASSRDRAPYGYTF.

This clone came up once. V gene TRBV12-3 or TRBV12-4 combines with J gene TRBJ1-4; D perhaps matches TRBD1 (5 bases). Trimming cost V 8 bases and J 3 bases, with 10 bases left between them. The CDR3 extends over 13 amino acids. In DNA, the CDR3 is TGTGCCAGCGGTACAGGCTCTAATGAAAAACTGTTTTTT. Residues: CASGTGSNEKLFF.

This CDR3 reads CATTTENSNQPQHF. In nucleotides, the CDR3 is TGTGCCACCACGACAGAAAATAGCAATCAGCCCCAGCATTTT. The V and J genes are TRBV2 and TRBJ1-5, with D perhaps matching TRBD1 (5 bases). Trimming cost V 10 bases and J 0 bases, with 13 bases left between them. The CDR3 is 14 amino acids. Germline V gene lookup returns CDR1 SNHLY and CDR2 FYNNEI. The whole variable domain, remainder taken from reference TRBV2 and TRBJ1-5, is EPEVTQTPSHQVTQMGQEVILRCVPISNHLYFYWYRQILGQKVEFLVSFYNNEISEKSEIFDDQFSVERPDGSNFTLKIRSTKLEDSAMYFCATTTENSNQPQHFGDGTRLSIL.

This clone was recorded once. V gene TRBV24-1 combines with J gene TRBJ1-1, with TRBD1 matching 9 bases. Trimming took 4 bases from V and 10 from J; bases not matched to a gene: 6. There are 13 residues in the CDR3. Germline V gene data show CDR1 as KGHDR and CDR2 as SFDVKD. This CDR3 reads CATSDSRQGVAFF. The CDR3 nucleotides read TGTGCCACCAGTGACTCCCGACAGGGGGTAGCTTTCTTT.

The chain is built from TRBV9 and TRBJ2-3; 7 bases agree with TRBD1. Germline V gene sequence: CDR1 SGDLS, CDR2 YYNGEE. V lost 2 bases and J lost 7; bases outside the gene matches: 7. CDR3 length: 14 residues. This CDR3 reads CASSVQTGRNTQYF. The CDR3 DNA is TGTGCCAGCAGCGTCCAGACAGGGAGAAATACGCAGTATTTT.

The V and J genes are TRBV4-1 and TRBJ2-7; a weak D match, TRBD1 (6 bases). Germline loops: CDR1 MGHRA, CDR2 YSYEKL. V gave up 4 bases and J gave up 3 bases, with 10 bases separating them. The CDR3 runs 13 residues. The CDR3 nucleotides read TGCGCCAGCAGCCTACAGGGCGACTACGAGCAGTACTTC. Amino acid sequence: CASSLQGDYEQYF.

The chain combines TRBV11-2 with TRBJ1-2; 8 nucleotides agree with TRBD1. Germline CDR1 and CDR2: SGHAT and FQNNGV. Losses at the gene ends were 5 bases for V and 3 bases for J; bases not matched to a gene: 11. The CDR3 consists of 16 residues. CDR3 sequence: CASSPIPGQADYGYTF. CDR3 DNA: TGTGCCAGCAGCCCAATACCGGGACAGGCAGACTATGGCTACACCTTC. Combining the CDR3 with reference TRBV11-2 and TRBJ1-2 gives the whole variable domain EAGVAQSPRYKIIEKRQSVAFWCNPISGHATLYWYQQILGQGPKLLIQFQNNGVVDDSQLPKDRFSAERLKGVDSTLKIQPAKLEDSAVYLCASSPIPGQADYGYTFGSGTRLTVV.

The J gene is TRBJ1-2, the V gene TRBV7-2, with a possible D match to TRBD1 (6 bases). Germline V gives CDR1 SGHTA, CDR2 FQGNSA. Trimming pared 2 bases from V and 4 bases from J, leaving 11 bases between. The CDR3 sequence is 14 residues long. The CDR3 reads CASSLRDTLYGYTF. The CDR3 region has the DNA TGTGCCAGCAGCTTAAGGGACACCCTCTATGGCTACACCTTC.

This chain links TRBV4-3 with TRBJ2-2; D may be TRBD1 (7 bases). V was pared by 1 base and J by 4 bases, with 13 bases between. CDR1 and CDR2 from the germline V gene are LGHNA and YSLEER. CDR3 length: 16 residues. CDR3 loop: CASSQGNRGGTGELFF. In DNA, the CDR3 is TGCGCCAGCAGCCAAGGGAACAGGGGAGGCACCGGGGAGCTGTTTTTT.

The genes are TRBV5-1 and TRBJ2-1; 7 bases match TRBD1. The V gene end was trimmed by 6 bases and the J gene end by 4 bases; junction bases not matched to a gene: 4. The CDR3 sequence is 13 residues long. CDR1 is SGHRS, CDR2 YFSETQ, per germline. The CDR3: CASNRGMYNEQFF. CDR3 coding DNA: TGCGCCAGCAACAGGGGAATGTACAATGAGCAGTTCTTC.

V usage is TRBV6-2 or TRBV6-3 and J usage is TRBJ1-1; D gene unclear. V lost 2 bases and J 0 bases, leaving 13 bases between the germline ends. This CDR3 is built from 16 residues. Germline CDR1 reads MNHEY; CDR2 reads SVGEGT. CDR3 nucleotides: TGTGCCAGCAGTTACGTGTGGAGGGAGGTGAACACTGAAGCTTTCTTT. Translation: CASSYVWREVNTEAFF.

The chain recombines TRBV2 with TRBJ1-3, with D tentatively TRBD1 (6 bases). CDR1 and CDR2 from the germline V gene are SNHLY and FYNNEI. There are 14 residues in the CDR3. V lost 3 bases and J lost 1, with 7 bases in between. The CDR3 reads CASSEQGSGNTIYF. The CDR3 DNA is TGTGCCAGCAGTGAGCAGGGGTCTGGAAACACCATATATTTT.

The CDR3 DNA follows: TGTGCCAGCAGCATACCCCCTACAGGGGCTGGAGTTGAAAAACTGTTTTTT. This sequence encodes CASSIPPTGAGVEKLFF. The chain links TRBV11-2 to TRBJ1-4; 7 nucleotides agree with TRBD1. Germline CDR1 SGHAT, CDR2 FQNNGV. The V and J ends lost 5 bases and 7 bases, in that order; junction bases with no gene match: 16. The length of the CDR3 is 17 residues.

The chain joins TRBV27 to TRBJ1-2; perhaps TRBD1 as D (5 bases). This CDR3 has 17 amino acids. V lost 5 bases, J lost 4 bases, and 23 bases lay in between. Germline V gives CDR1 MNHEY, CDR2 SMNVEV (reference sequence). In DNA, the CDR3 is TGTGCCAGCAGTCCGAACTTCGATCAGGGTCTACTCTATGGCTACACCTTC. Protein sequence: CASSPNFDQGLLYGYTF.

The chain recombines TRBV3-1 (or the pseudogene TRBV3-2) with TRBJ2-5, with D possibly TRBD2 on 5 matching bases. CDR1 is LGHDT, CDR2 YNNKEL, per germline (reference sequence). The germline V and J ends were trimmed by 2 bases and 4 bases, with 8 bases remaining between them. The CDR3 extends over 13 amino acids. The CDR3 loop reads CASSQTSGETQYF. DNA of the CDR3: TGTGCCAGCAGCCAAACCAGCGGAGAGACCCAGTACTTC.

J is TRBJ2-7 and V is TRBV5-5, with 10 bases aligning to TRBD2. V was pared by 6 bases and J by 8 bases, with 20 bases of the junction left unmatched. CDR3 length: 17 residues. Germline V CDR1 and CDR2: SGHKS, YYEKEE (reference sequence). CDR3 protein: CASTTKGTPASGSKQYF. As DNA, the CDR3 is TGTGCCAGCACCACAAAGGGGACACCAGCTAGCGGGAGTAAGCAGTACTTC. Full variable domain (missing parts from reference TRBV5-5 and TRBJ2-7): DAGVTQSPTHLIKTRGQQVTLRCSPISGHKSVSWYQQVLGQGPQFIFQYYEKEERGRGNFPDRFSARQFPNYSSELNVNALLLGDSALYLCASTTKGTPASGSKQYFGPGTRLTVT.

CDR3 protein: CASSLEADSEQYF. DNA of the CDR3: TGCGCCAGCAGCTTGGAAGCGGACTCAGAGCAGTACTTC. V is TRBV5-1 and J is TRBJ2-7, with D possibly being TRBD2 (5 bases). The CDR3 contains 13 residues. Trimming shortened V by 0 bases and J by 7 bases, and 11 bases separated the two germline ends. Germline V gene data show CDR1 as SGHRS and CDR2 as YFSETQ. Full variable domain (missing parts from reference TRBV5-1 and TRBJ2-7): KAGVTQTPRYLIKTRGQQVTLSCSPISGHRSVSWYQQTPGQGLQFLFEYFSETQRNKGNFPGRFSGRQFSNSRSEMNVSTLELGDSALYLCASSLEADSEQYFGPGTRLTVT.

The table lists this clone with a count of one. The V call is TRBV27, the J call TRBJ2-2; D gene unclear. Germline CDR1 and CDR2: MNHEY and SMNVEV (reference sequence). V lost 5 bases to trimming and J lost 6 bases, with 13 bases between them. The CDR3 has 14 residues. The CDR3 nucleotides are TGTGCCAGCAGTGTACAGAAAACGGCCGGGGAGCTGTTTTTT. Translated: CASSVQKTAGELFF.

V usage is TRBV19 and J usage is TRBJ1-5; 7 bases are a match to TRBD1. CDR1 is LNHDA and CDR2 is SQIVND in the germline V gene (reference sequence). With V trimmed by 10 bases and J by 2 bases, 8 bases remained unmatched. The CDR3 sequence is 14 residues long. In nucleotides, the CDR3 is TGTGCCACTGCGGACAGGCGGGGCAATCAGCCCCAGCATTTT. As protein: CATADRRGNQPQHF.

V and J are TRBV7-6 and TRBJ2-3; 15 positions agree with TRBD2. The CDR3 contains 18 residues. With V trimmed by 5 bases and J by 1 base, 7 bases remained unmatched. The germline V gene encodes CDR1 SGHVS and CDR2 FNYEAQ. The CDR3 protein is CASSPWTSGRGGTDTQYF. As DNA, the CDR3 is TGTGCCAGCAGCCCCTGGACTAGCGGGAGGGGGGGCACAGATACGCAGTATTTT.

The chain has TRBV5-1 and TRBJ1-2; 9 bases fit TRBD1. CDR1 and CDR2 from the germline V gene are SGHRS and YFSETQ. V trimming: 4 bases; J trimming: 4 bases; junction bases outside the gene matches: 8. This CDR3 spans 15 amino acids. This chain's CDR3 is CASSDGQGLSYGYTF. CDR3 DNA: TGCGCCAGCAGCGACGGACAGGGGTTAAGCTATGGCTACACCTTC.